The clone carrying this T cell receptor (beta chain) occurred many times. What it recognizes is unknown. Trimming took 3 bases from V and 3 from J, leaving 11 bases between them. The V gene's germline CDR1 is SGHRS and CDR2 YFSETQ. CDR3 size: 14 residues. The data stem from a study of identical twins. TCRdb reprocessed the 5' RACE reads with MiXCR, giving one entry per CDR3 protein. Of under 300,000 distinct CDR3 sequences in the sample, roughly 13% were seen once. Study-wide results and caveats: Possibly, invariant MAIT and iNKT cells partly confounded zero-insertion analyses. Abundant beta clonotypes from cord blood bore fewer insertions; memory repertoires lacked this pattern.

These same data were also listed under a study on yellow fever vaccine responses in identical twins.

The clonotype comes from a woman younger than 35 in good health. This rearrangement joins TRBV5-1 to TRBJ2-3; perhaps TRBD2 as D (5 bases). Sequencing used memory (CD45RO+) T cells sorted from blood. This CDR3 is CASSSPAGTDTQYF. The CDR3 DNA reads as TGCGCCAGCAGCTCACCCGCGGGTACAGATACGCAGTATTTT.